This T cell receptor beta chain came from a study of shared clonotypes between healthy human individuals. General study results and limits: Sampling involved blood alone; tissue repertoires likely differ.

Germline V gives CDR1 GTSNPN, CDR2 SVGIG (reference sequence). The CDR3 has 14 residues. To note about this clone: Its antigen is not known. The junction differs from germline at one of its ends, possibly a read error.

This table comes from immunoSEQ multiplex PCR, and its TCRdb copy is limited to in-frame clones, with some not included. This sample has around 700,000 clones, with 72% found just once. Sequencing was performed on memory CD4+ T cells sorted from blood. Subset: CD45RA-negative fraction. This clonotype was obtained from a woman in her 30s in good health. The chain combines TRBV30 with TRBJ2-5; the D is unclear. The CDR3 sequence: CAWGVRSQQETQYF. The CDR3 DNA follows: TGTGCCTGGGGTGTACGCAGTCAACAAGAGACCCAGTACTTC.